A selection of T cell receptor beta chains follows, all from one sample in a study of blood T cell repertoires in COVID-19. Here immunoSEQ multiplex PCR was the method, and the copy in TCRdb shows in-frame clones only, minus some. The table lists 300,000 or so clones, around 87% of them singletons. Sequenced sample: peripheral blood. The receptors were sampled from a woman between 45 and 65 years old who had recovered from COVID-19. Each CDR3 is given with its conserved first and last residue. A D gene is named only where the DNA matches it firmly. Some rows have no size entry. The others give once, few or many, or a class for an expanded clone.

CDR3aa: CASSLYPSGTIEQFF
CDR3nt: TGTGCCAGCAGTTTATACCCTAGCGGGACGATAGAGCAGTTCTTC
v_gene: TRBV28
d_gene: TRBD2
abundance: -
j_gene: TRBJ2-1

CDR3aa: CAWSEEFRGLVEKLFF
CDR3nt: TGTGCCTGGAGTGAGGAGTTCAGGGGGCTTGTTGAAAAACTGTTTTTT
v_gene: TRBV30
d_gene: TRBD1
abundance: once
j_gene: TRBJ1-4

CDR3aa: CASSLMASGRATETQYF
CDR3nt: TGTGCCAGCAGCTTAATGGCTAGCGGGAGGGCCACGGAGACCCAGTACTTC
v_gene: TRBV7-3
d_gene: TRBD2
abundance: -
j_gene: TRBJ2-5

CDR3aa: CASSINSPLRNQPQHF
CDR3nt: TGTGCCAGTAGTATAAACAGTCCCCTCCGCAATCAGCCCCAGCATTTT
v_gene: TRBV19
d_gene: -
abundance: -
j_gene: TRBJ1-5

CDR3aa: CASSLGGGGTTYEQYF
CDR3nt: TGTGCCAGCAGCTTGGGTGGCGGGGGAACCACCTACGAGCAGTACTTC
v_gene: TRBV5-4
d_gene: TRBD2
abundance: -
j_gene: TRBJ2-7

CDR3aa: CASSSNQGVGNQPQHF
CDR3nt: TGTGCCAGCAGTTCCAACCAGGGCGTTGGCAATCAGCCCCAGCATTTT
v_gene: TRBV6-2/TRBV6-3
d_gene: -
abundance: -
j_gene: TRBJ1-5

CDR3aa: CASSEGTSGLPFPQHF
CDR3nt: TGTGCCAGCAGTGAGGGAACCTCGGGACTCCCATTTCCCCAGCATTTT
v_gene: TRBV25-1
d_gene: -
abundance: -
j_gene: TRBJ1-5

CDR3aa: CASKRFGGGNSYEQYF
CDR3nt: TGTGCCAGCAAACGGTTCGGCGGGGGGAACTCCTACGAGCAGTACTTC
v_gene: TRBV27
d_gene: TRBD2
abundance: -
j_gene: TRBJ2-7

CDR3aa: CASREVAAAYEQYF
CDR3nt: TGTGCCAGCAGAGAGGTGGCGGCCGCCTACGAGCAGTACTTC
v_gene: TRBV28
d_gene: -
abundance: -
j_gene: TRBJ2-7

CDR3aa: CASSLGTVIQETQYF
CDR3nt: TGTGCCAGCAGCCTCGGGACAGTTATCCAAGAGACCCAGTACTTC
v_gene: TRBV9
d_gene: TRBD1
abundance: -
j_gene: TRBJ2-5

CDR3aa: CASRQSGGAYNEQFF
CDR3nt: TGTGCCAGCAGACAAAGCGGGGGGGCCTACAATGAGCAGTTCTTC
v_gene: TRBV2
d_gene: TRBD2
abundance: -
j_gene: TRBJ2-1

CDR3aa: CASSSDWREETQYF
CDR3nt: TGCGCCAGCAGTTCCGACTGGAGGGAGGAGACCCAGTACTTC
v_gene: TRBV5-1
d_gene: -
abundance: -
j_gene: TRBJ2-5

CDR3aa: CASSPSLGATYEQYF
CDR3nt: TGTGCCAGCAGTCCCTCCCTAGGGGCGACCTACGAGCAGTACTTC
v_gene: TRBV6-5
d_gene: -
abundance: -
j_gene: TRBJ2-7

CDR3aa: CASSLKGTSGGSSYNEQFF
CDR3nt: TGTGCCAGCAGCTTAAAAGGGACTAGCGGAGGGAGCTCCTACAATGAGCAGTTCTTC
v_gene: TRBV7-2
d_gene: TRBD2
abundance: once
j_gene: TRBJ2-1

CDR3aa: CASSPLGQAQHF
CDR3nt: TGTGCCAGCAGTCCCCTGGGGCAGGCCCAGCATTTT
v_gene: TRBV28
d_gene: -
abundance: -
j_gene: TRBJ1-5